The entry below gives a single T cell receptor beta chain sequence along with its context. Its antigen is not identified. These data belong to a study of CD8+CD57+ T cells in acquired aplastic anemia. Study information: Sorted CD4+ and CD8+ cells gave an average of about 3 ug of DNA. Study findings and constraints: Patients and controls shared 25 to 30 CD8+ CDR3 sequences. Any difference that existed in CD8+ Simpson's diversity between patients and controls was not significant.

TCR beta VDJ and CDR3 were profiled, and genomic DNA was the template. TCRdb itself ran the reads through MiXCR, one entry per CDR3 protein. The top ten clones hold approximately 42% of a sample with 170,000 or so distinct CDR3 sequences, around 63% of them seen once. Those patients picked for sequencing had displayed CD8+CD57+ cell expansion on flow cytometry. Acquired aplastic anemia of severe grade affected all patients. CDR1 is SGDLS, CDR2 YYNGEE, per germline. V shed 0 bases and J shed 0 bases, with 10 bases lying between them. The CDR3 sequence is 16 residues long. Sequencing was performed on sorted CD4+, CD8+, or CD8+CD57+ T cells (not recorded which) from PBMCs. The rearrangement joins TRBV9 to TRBJ2-1; D is unresolved. The receptor was isolated from a human donor with aplastic anemia. CDR3 in DNA: TGTGCCAGCAGCGTAGGGATGGAAGTCTCCTACAATGAGCAGTTCTTC. It translates to CASSVGMEVSYNEQFF.